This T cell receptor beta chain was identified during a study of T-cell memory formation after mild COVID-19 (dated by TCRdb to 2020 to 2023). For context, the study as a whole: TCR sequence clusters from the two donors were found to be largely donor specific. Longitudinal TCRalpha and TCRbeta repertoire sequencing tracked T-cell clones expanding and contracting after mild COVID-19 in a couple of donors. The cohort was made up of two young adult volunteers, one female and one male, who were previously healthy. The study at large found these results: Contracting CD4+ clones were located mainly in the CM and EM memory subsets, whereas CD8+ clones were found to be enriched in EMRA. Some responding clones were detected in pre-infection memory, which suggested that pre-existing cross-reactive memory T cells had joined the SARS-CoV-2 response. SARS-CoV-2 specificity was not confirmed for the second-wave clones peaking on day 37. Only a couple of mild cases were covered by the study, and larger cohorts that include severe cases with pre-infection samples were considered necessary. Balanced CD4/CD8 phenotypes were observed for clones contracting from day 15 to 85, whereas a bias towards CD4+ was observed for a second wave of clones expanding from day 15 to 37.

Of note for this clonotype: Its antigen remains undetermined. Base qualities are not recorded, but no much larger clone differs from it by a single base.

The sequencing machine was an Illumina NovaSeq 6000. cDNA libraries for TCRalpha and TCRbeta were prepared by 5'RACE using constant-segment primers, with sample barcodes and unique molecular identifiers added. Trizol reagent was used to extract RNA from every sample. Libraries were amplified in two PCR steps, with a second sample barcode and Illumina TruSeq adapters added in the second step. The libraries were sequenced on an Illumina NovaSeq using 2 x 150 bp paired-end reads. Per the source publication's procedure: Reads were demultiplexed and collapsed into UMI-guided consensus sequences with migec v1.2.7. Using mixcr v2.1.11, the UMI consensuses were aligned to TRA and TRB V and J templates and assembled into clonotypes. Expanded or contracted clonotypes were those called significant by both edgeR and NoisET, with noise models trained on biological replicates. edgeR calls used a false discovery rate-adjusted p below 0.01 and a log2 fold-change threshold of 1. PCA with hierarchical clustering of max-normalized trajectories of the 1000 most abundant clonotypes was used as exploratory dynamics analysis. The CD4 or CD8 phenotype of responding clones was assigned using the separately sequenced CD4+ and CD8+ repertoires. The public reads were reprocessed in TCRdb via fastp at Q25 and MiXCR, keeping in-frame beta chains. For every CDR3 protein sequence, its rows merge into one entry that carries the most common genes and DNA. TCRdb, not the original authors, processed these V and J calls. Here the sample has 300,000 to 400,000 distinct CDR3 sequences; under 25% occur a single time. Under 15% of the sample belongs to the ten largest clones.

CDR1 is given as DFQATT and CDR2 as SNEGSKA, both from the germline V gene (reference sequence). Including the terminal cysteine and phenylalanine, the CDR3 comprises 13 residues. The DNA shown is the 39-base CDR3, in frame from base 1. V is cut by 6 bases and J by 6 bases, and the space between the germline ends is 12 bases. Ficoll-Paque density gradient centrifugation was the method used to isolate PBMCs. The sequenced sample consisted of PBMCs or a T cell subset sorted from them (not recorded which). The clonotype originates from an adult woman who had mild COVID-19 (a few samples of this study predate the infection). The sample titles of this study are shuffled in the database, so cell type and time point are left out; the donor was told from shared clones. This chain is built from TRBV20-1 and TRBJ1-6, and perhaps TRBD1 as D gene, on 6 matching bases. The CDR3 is CSAPRGSNSPLHF. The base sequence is TGCAGTGCCCCGAGGGGGAGTAATTCACCCCTCCACTTT.